The 5 T cell receptor beta chains given below trace back to one sample, sequenced in a study of blood T cell repertoires in COVID-19. Some clones are missing from TCRdb's copy, which holds only in-frame ones; the method was immunoSEQ multiplex PCR. The sample gives roughly 340,000 clones, 88% of which show up once; about 7.3% is in the top ten. Source material: peripheral blood. These receptors came from a woman aged 65 to 85 with COVID-19, enrolled during active disease.

The genes are TRBV3-1 (or the pseudogene TRBV3-2) and TRBJ1-2; TRBD1 is a possible D gene (6 bases). This CDR3 is built from 14 residues. Trimming stripped 0 bases from V and 4 bases from J, with 9 bases between. CDR1 is LGHDT and CDR2 is YNNKEL in the germline V gene (reference sequence). The CDR3 region is CASSQDGQIYGYTF. The DNA for the CDR3 is TGTGCCAGCAGCCAAGACGGACAGATCTATGGCTACACCTTC.

This chain uses TRBV7-8 with TRBJ1-2, with 7 bases identical to TRBD1. Germline CDR1 is SGHVS and CDR2 is FQNEAQ. The trim removed 5 bases at V and 4 bases at J, leaving 10 bases unmatched. This CDR3 has 15 residues. CDR3 coding DNA: TGTGCCAGCAGCCCCGGAGGCAGGGGGGCCTATGGCTACACCTTC. Its protein is CASSPGGRGAYGYTF.

The genes are TRBV28 and TRBJ1-6, with D possibly TRBD1 on 6 matching bases. Looked up from germline, CDR1 is MDHEN and CDR2 is SYDVKM. Trimming left V 2 bases short and J 5 bases short, with 19 bases between. This CDR3 has 18 residues. CDR3 region: CASSLGPTGSLNNSPLHF. CDR3 in DNA: TGTGCCAGCAGTTTAGGTCCTACAGGGTCTCTAAATAATTCACCCCTCCACTTT.

The rearrangement links TRBV11-2 to TRBJ1-2; 7 bases map to TRBD1. The CDR3 has 13 amino acids. CDR1 and CDR2 (germline): SGHAT, FQNNGV. V shed 4 bases and J 4 bases; nucleotides not matched to a gene: 3. The CDR3 sequence is CASSSGQFYGYTF. The CDR3, as DNA: TGTGCCAGCAGCTCGGGACAGTTCTATGGCTACACCTTC.

The chain combines TRBV7-6 with TRBJ1-3; TRBD1 matches at 7 bases. The CDR3 extends over 15 amino acids. CDR1 and CDR2 (germline): SGHVS, FNYEAQ. J gave up 2 bases and V 5 bases, and 6 bases lay outside the gene matches. The CDR3 DNA reads as TGTGCCAGCAGCATCGGGACAGTGCCTGGAAACACCATATATTTT. Translated: CASSIGTVPGNTIYF.